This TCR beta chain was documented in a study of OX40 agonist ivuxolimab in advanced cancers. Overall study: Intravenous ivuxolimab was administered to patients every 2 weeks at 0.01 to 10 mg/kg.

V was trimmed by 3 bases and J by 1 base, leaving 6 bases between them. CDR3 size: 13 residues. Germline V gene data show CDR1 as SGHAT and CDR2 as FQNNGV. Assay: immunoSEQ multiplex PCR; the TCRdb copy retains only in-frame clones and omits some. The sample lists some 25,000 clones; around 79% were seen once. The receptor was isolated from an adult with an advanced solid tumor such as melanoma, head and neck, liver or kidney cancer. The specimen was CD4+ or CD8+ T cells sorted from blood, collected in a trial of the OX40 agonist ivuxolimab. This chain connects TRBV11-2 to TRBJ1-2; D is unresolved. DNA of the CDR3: TGTGCCAGCAGCTTGGACGGTAACTATGGCTACACCTTC. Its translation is CASSLDGNYGYTF.